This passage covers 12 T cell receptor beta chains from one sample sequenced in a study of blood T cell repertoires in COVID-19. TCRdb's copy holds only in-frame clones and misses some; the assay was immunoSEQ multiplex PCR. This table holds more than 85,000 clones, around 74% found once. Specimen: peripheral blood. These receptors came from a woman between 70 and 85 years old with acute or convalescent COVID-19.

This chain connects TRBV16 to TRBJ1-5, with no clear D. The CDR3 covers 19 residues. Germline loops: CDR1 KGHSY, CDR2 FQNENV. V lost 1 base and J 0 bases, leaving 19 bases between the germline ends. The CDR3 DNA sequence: TGTGCCAGCAGCCAATTTTTACAGCAAGTCTTTATTAGCAATCAGCCCCAGCATTTT. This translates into CASSQFLQQVFISNQPQHF.

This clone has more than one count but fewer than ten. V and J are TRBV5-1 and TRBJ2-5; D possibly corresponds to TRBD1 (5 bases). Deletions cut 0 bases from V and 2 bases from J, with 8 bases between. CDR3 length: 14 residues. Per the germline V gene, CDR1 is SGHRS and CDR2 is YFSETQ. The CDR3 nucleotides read TGCGCCAGCAGCTTGGGTGACAGACAAGAGACCCAGTACTTC. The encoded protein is CASSLGDRQETQYF.

The CDR3 DNA reads as TGTGCCACCAGTGAGCAGAATCAGCCCCAGCATTTT. Its translation is CATSEQNQPQHF. The genes are TRBV24-1 and TRBJ1-5; D is uncertain. The germline CDR1 and CDR2 sequences are KGHDR and SFDVKD. V lost 4 bases and J lost 4, with 4 bases in between. The CDR3 has 12 residues.

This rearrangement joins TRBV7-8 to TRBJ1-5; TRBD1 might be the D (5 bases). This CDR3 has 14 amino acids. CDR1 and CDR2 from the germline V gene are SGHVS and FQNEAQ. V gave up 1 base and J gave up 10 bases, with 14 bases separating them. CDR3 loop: CASSLGPGIFPQHF. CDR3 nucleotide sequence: TGTGCCAGCAGCTTAGGCCCAGGGATCTTCCCCCAGCATTTT.

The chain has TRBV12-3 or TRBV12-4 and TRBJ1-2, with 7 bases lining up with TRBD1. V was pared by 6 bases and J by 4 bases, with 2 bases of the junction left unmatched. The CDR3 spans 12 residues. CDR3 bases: TGTGCCAGCAGCGGGACAGCCTATGGCTACACCTTC. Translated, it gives CASSGTAYGYTF.

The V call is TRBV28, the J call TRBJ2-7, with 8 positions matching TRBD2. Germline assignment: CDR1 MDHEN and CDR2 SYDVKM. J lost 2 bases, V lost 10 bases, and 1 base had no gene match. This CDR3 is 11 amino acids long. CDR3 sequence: CATGGAYEQYF. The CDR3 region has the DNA TGTGCCACGGGGGGGGCCTACGAGCAGTACTTC.

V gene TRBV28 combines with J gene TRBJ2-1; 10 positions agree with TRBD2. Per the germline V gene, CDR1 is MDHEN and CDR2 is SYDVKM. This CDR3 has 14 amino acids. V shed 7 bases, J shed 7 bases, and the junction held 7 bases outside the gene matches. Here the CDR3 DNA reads TGTGCCAGCAAACCTCCTAGCGGGGGTAATGAGCAGTTCTTC. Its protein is CASKPPSGGNEQFF.

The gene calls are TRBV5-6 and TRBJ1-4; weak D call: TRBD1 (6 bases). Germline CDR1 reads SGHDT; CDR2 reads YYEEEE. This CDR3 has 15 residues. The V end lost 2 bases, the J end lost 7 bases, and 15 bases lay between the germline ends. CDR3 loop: CASSFPGTNSEKLFF. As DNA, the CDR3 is TGTGCCAGCAGCTTCCCTGGGACAAATAGTGAAAAACTGTTTTTT.

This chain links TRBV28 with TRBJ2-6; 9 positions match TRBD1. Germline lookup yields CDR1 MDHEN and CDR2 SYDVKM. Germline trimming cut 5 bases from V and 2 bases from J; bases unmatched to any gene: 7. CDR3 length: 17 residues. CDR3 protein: CASSPTGTGTGANVLTF. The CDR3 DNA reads TGTGCCAGCAGTCCCACCGGGACAGGGACTGGGGCCAACGTCCTGACTTTC.

CDR3 coding DNA: TGCGCCAGCAGCTCGGACAGTGGGCGACCGAACACTGAAGCTTTCTTT. Translation gives CASSSDSGRPNTEAFF. The rearrangement uses TRBV5-1 and TRBJ1-1; D is perhaps TRBD1 (6 bases). Germline V gives CDR1 SGHRS, CDR2 YFSETQ. The germline V and J ends were trimmed by 3 bases and 1 base, with 16 bases remaining between them. The CDR3 has 16 amino acids.

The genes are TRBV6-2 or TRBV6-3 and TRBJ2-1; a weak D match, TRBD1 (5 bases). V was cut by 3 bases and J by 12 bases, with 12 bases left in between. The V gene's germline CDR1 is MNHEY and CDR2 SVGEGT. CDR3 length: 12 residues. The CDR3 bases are TGTGCCAGCAGTTATTTTGGGGCGCGGCAGTTCTTC. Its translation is CASSYFGARQFF.

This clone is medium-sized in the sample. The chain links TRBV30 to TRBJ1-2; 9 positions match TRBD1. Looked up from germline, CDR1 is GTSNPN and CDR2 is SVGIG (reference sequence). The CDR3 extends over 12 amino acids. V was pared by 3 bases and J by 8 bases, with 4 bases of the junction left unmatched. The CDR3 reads CAWREGQGGYTF. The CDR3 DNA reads TGTGCCTGGAGGGAAGGACAGGGGGGCTACACCTTC.